The clone carrying this T cell receptor beta chain was observed a few times. The antigen is unknown. These data belong to a study of beta chain features in type 1 diabetes. Study-level background: Healthy donors, compared against patients, showed similar age, gender and cell yields. Study-wide points: Among type 1 diabetes patients, VDJ junctions had fewer insertions and more deletions. A potential influence of HLA type upon TCRB rearrangement remained unresolved herein. In all four CD4+ subsets, TCRB CDR3 length was significantly, moderately reduced in type 1 diabetes. cDNA-based sequencing might over-represent cells highly expressing TCR.

Reverse transcribing all isolated RNA meant expressed TCRB transcripts were sequenced. Sequenced by immunoSEQ multiplex PCR; TCRdb stores in-frame clones only, minus some. The repertoire holds 250,000 to 350,000 clones, with around 15% as singletons. The germline CDR1 and CDR2 sequences are SGHNT and YYREEE (reference sequence). The CDR3 has 15 residues. Trimming cost V 4 bases and J 7 bases; bases outside gene matches: 9. The rearrangement joins TRBV5-4 to TRBJ2-1; 9 positions match TRBD2. The clonotype comes from a man aged 30 to 39 with type 1 diabetes. The sample was naive CD4+ T cells from blood. CDR3 loop: CASSLVGGRANEQFF. CDR3 in DNA: TGTGCCAGCAGCCTCGTCGGCGGGAGGGCAAATGAGCAGTTCTTC.